This T cell receptor beta chain is drawn from a study of OX40 agonist ivuxolimab in advanced cancers. Findings of the study overall: Researchers did not determine the expanded peripheral T cells' antigen specificity. Some nonresponders also had low normalized T-cell clonal expansion.

Using immunoSEQ multiplex PCR, the repertoire was profiled, and TCRdb retains in-frame clones only, with some absent. This sample has about 71,000 clones; approximately 90% occur once, and the top ten carry about 14%. The sampling schedule covered blood at baseline, cycle 4 day 1, and cycle 7 day 1. Concerning this clone: What it binds is unknown.

The clonotype comes from an adult with an advanced solid tumor such as melanoma, head and neck, liver or kidney cancer. This sample comprised CD4+ or CD8+ T cells sorted from blood, obtained in a trial of the OX40 agonist ivuxolimab.

DNA for the CDR3: TGTGCCAGCAGCTTAGATACAGCGGGAATCTCAGATACGCAGTATTTT. Residues: CASSLDTAGISDTQYF. This chain joins TRBV7-2 and TRBJ2-3, with 7 bases identical to TRBD2. The CDR3 is 16 residues long. V was pared by 1 base and J by 4 bases, with 8 bases of the junction left unmatched. The germline V gene encodes CDR1 SGHTA and CDR2 FQGNSA.